One and the same sample provided the 15 T cell receptor beta chains below, sequenced in a study of T cell responses to AZD1222 COVID-19 vaccine. The assay was immunoSEQ multiplex PCR, and TCRdb's table has in-frame clones only and misses some. Of 60,000 to 75,000 clones listed, 85% are singletons. Sequencing used peripheral blood, obtained on day 0 of AZD1222 vaccination. These receptors were obtained from an adult in good health.

The chain uses TRBV6-1 and TRBJ2-6; no definite D call. Germline V CDR1 and CDR2: MNHNS, SASEGT. The CDR3 spans 14 residues. Trimming removed 2 bases from V and 2 bases from J, with 4 bases in between. This CDR3 reads CASSELAGANVLTF. In DNA, the CDR3 is TGTGCCAGCAGTGAACTAGCTGGGGCCAACGTCCTGACTTTC.

The V call is TRBV29-1, the J call TRBJ2-1, with TRBD2 matching 8 bases. This CDR3 has 14 residues. Germline CDR1 and CDR2: SQVTM and ANQGSEA. J was trimmed by 10 bases and V by 2 bases; bases with no gene match: 10. CDR3: CSVEPPGLVVEQFF. The CDR3 nucleotides are TGCAGCGTTGAACCTCCGGGACTAGTTGTGGAGCAGTTCTTC.

The CDR3 sequence is CASREGQHYGYTF. The CDR3 nucleotides are TGTGCCAGCAGGGAGGGACAGCACTATGGCTACACCTTC. This sequence joins TRBV12-3 or TRBV12-4 and TRBJ1-2; 7 nucleotides agree with TRBD1. The length of the CDR3 is 13 residues. V gave up 6 bases and J gave up 3 bases; unmatched junction bases: 4.

V gene TRBV12-3 or TRBV12-4 combines with J gene TRBJ1-2, with TRBD1 matching over 8 bases. The CDR3 is 13 residues long. V trimming: 6 bases; J trimming: 2 bases; junction bases outside the gene matches: 2. The CDR3 DNA follows: TGTGCCAGCAGAAGACAGGGGAACTATGGCTACACCTTC. It encodes CASRRQGNYGYTF.

The chain recombines TRBV4-1 with TRBJ1-1; D call uncertain. This CDR3 has 13 residues. Germline loops: CDR1 MGHRA, CDR2 YSYEKL. Between the trimmed V and J ends, which lost 4 bases and 3 bases, there was a span of 9 bases. The CDR3 nucleotides read TGCGCCAGCAGCCCCTACGGGTACACTGAAGCTTTCTTT. This gives the protein CASSPYGYTEAFF.

The chain recombines TRBV28 with TRBJ2-7; 9 positions agree with TRBD1. V lost 5 bases and J lost 5; bases outside the gene matches: 10. Per germline, CDR1 MDHEN and CDR2 SYDVKM. This CDR3 is built from 15 residues. DNA for the CDR3: TGTGCCAGCAGTCCCCCCGGGACAGGGATACACGAGCAGTACTTC. Protein sequence: CASSPPGTGIHEQYF.

This chain joins TRBV5-4 and TRBJ2-1; D is possibly TRBD1 (6 bases). Germline CDR1 is SGHNT and CDR2 is YYREEE (reference sequence). V was pared by 1 base and J by 1 base, with 9 bases between. The CDR3 covers 15 residues. The DNA for the CDR3 is TGTGCCAGCAGCTTGCAGCAGGGGTCCTACAATGAGCAGTTCTTC. This sequence encodes CASSLQQGSYNEQFF.

Only a few counts were recorded for this clone. This chain links TRBV19 with TRBJ1-6, with a weak D call TRBD1 (5 bases). The CDR3 totals 13 residues. Germline CDR1 reads LNHDA; CDR2 reads SQIVND (reference sequence). V shed 3 bases and J shed 14 bases, with 14 bases lying between them. CDR3 protein: CASSMETGWTLHF. CDR3 in DNA: TGTGCCAGTAGTATGGAAACAGGATGGACCCTCCACTTT.

The chain recombines TRBV27 with TRBJ1-5, with D possibly matching TRBD1 (5 bases). There are 13 residues in the CDR3. V lost 5 bases, J lost 6 bases, and 11 bases lay in between. The germline CDR1 and CDR2 sequences are MNHEY and SMNVEV (reference sequence). In DNA form, the CDR3 reads TGTGCCAGCAGTAACCCAGGGAGTCAGCCCCAGCATTTT. The encoded protein is CASSNPGSQPQHF.

This clone was seen only once. CDR3 region: CSASPIQNTEAFF. The DNA for the CDR3 is TGCAGTGCTAGTCCCATACAGAACACTGAAGCTTTCTTT. This chain connects TRBV20-1 to TRBJ1-1; D ambiguous. This CDR3 contains 13 residues. Looked up from germline, CDR1 is DFQATT and CDR2 is SNEGSKA (reference sequence). V was shortened by 3 bases and J by 1 base, with 9 bases between the two germline ends.

J is TRBJ1-1 and V is TRBV7-8, with D perhaps TRBD1 (5 bases). Trimming took off 3 bases at V and 4 bases at J, with 15 bases between the two ends. The V gene's germline CDR1 is SGHVS and CDR2 FQNEAQ. The CDR3 has 15 amino acids. CDR3 sequence reads: CASSFFNRGATEAFF. In nucleotides, the CDR3 is TGTGCCAGCAGCTTTTTTAATCGAGGGGCCACTGAAGCTTTCTTT. Filled out from reference TRBV7-8 and TRBJ1-1, the complete variable domain reads GAGVSQSPRYKVAKRGQDVALRCDPISGHVSLFWYQQALGQGPEFLTYFQNEAQLDKSGLPSDRFFAERPEGSVSTLKIQRTQQEDSAVYLCASSFFNRGATEAFFGQGTRLTVV.

This clone was seen once. The chain employs TRBV7-6 and TRBJ1-2, with 9 bases aligning to TRBD1. The junction had 2 bases not matched to a gene; V was cut back by 5 bases and J by 4 bases. Germline assignment: CDR1 SGHVS and CDR2 FNYEAQ. This CDR3 comprises 13 residues. For the CDR3, the DNA is TGTGCCAGCAGCACGGGACAGGGCTATGGCTACACCTTC. It translates to CASSTGQGYGYTF.

The chain uses TRBV12-5 and TRBJ2-2, with D possibly TRBD1 on 6 matching bases. The V and J ends lost 2 bases and 0 bases respectively, with 13 bases between them. This CDR3 is built from 17 residues. Germline CDR1 reads LGHNT; CDR2 reads FRNRAP. Here the CDR3 DNA reads TGTGCTAGTGGTTTGCCAACAGGGAACACGAACACCGGGGAGCTGTTTTTT. As protein: CASGLPTGNTNTGELFF.

This chain connects TRBV6-1 to TRBJ1-4; D gene uncertain. The germline CDR1 and CDR2 sequences are MNHNS and SASEGT. With 7 bases removed from V and 5 bases from J, the gap between germline ends came to 17 bases. CDR3 size: 15 residues. CDR3: CASNEDGRLNEKLFF. The CDR3 DNA reads TGTGCCAGCAACGAGGACGGACGGCTAAATGAAAAACTGTTTTTT.

The chain employs TRBV6-1 and TRBJ1-4, with D perhaps matching TRBD1 (6 bases). Germline V gives CDR1 MNHNS, CDR2 SASEGT. Trimming removed 1 base at V and 8 bases at J, with 17 bases between. The CDR3 is 16 residues long. The CDR3 loop reads CASSEEPGQRVEKLFF. In nucleotides, the CDR3 is TGTGCCAGCAGTGAAGAACCGGGACAAAGGGTCGAAAAACTGTTTTTT.